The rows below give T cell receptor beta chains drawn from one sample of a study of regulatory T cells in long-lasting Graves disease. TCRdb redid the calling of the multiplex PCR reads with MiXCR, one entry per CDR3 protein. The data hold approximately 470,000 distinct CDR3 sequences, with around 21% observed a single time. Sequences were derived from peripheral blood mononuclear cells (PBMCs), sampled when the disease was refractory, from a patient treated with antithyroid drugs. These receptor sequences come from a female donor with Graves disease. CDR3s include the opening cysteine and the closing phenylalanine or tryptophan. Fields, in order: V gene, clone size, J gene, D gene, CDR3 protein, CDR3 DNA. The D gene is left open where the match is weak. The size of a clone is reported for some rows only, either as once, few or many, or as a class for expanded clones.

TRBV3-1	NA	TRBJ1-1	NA	CASSPRDRASAFF	TGTGCCAGCAGCCCACGGGACCGAGCGAGCGCTTTCTTT
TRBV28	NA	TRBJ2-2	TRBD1	CASSLLGQGHTGELFF	TGTGCCAGCAGTTTATTAGGACAGGGCCACACCGGGGAGCTGTTTTTT
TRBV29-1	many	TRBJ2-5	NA	CSGETAGLGEAQYF	TGCAGCGGAGAGACAGCCGGTTTAGGGGAGGCCCAGTACTTC
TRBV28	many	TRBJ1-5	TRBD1	CASSIDGTGSNQPQHF	TGTGCCAGCAGTATAGACGGGACAGGCTCCAATCAGCCCCAGCATTTT
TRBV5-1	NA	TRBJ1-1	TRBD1	CASSLSAGGGFAEAFF	TGCGCCAGCAGCTTGTCGGCAGGGGGAGGTTTCGCTGAAGCTTTCTTT
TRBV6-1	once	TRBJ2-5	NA	CASSPPGVRETQYF	TGTGCCAGCAGTCCTCCAGGGGTTCGGGAGACCCAGTACTTC
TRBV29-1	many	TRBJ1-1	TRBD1	CSVDQGGSEAFF	TGCAGCGTGGATCAGGGGGGCTCTGAAGCTTTCTTT
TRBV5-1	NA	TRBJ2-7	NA	CASSLVRDGYEQYF	TGCGCCAGCAGCTTGGTTAGGGACGGCTACGAGCAGTACTTC
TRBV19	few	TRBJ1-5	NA	CASSIGGTGRGQPQHF	TGTGCCAGTAGTATCGGTGGCACCGGGAGGGGACAGCCCCAGCATTTT
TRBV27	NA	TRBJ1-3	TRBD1	CASSLLPLPGQGVSLAGNTIYF	TGTGCCAGCAGTTTACTCCCGTTACCGGGACAGGGGGTTTCTCTGGCAGGAAACACCATATATTTT
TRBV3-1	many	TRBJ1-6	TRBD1	CASSRDRLPNSPLHF	TGTGCCAGCAGCCGGGACAGGTTGCCCAATTCACCCCTCCACTTT
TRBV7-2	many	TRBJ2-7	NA	CASSISGASYEQYF	TGTGCCAGCAGCATCTCAGGGGCGAGCTACGAGCAGTACTTC
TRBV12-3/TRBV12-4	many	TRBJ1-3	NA	CASNPQGSGNTIYF	TGTGCCAGCAACCCCCAGGGCTCTGGAAACACCATATATTTT
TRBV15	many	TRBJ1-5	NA	CATSIIRGQPQHF	TGTGCCACCAGCATAATTAGGGGTCAGCCCCAGCATTTT
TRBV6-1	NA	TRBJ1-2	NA	CASSPQGGRYGYTF	TGTGCCAGCAGTCCACAGGGAGGTCGCTATGGCTACACCTTC
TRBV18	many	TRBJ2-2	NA	CASSPTPTSDTGELFF	TGTGCCAGCTCACCAACTCCGACCTCCGACACCGGGGAGCTGTTTTTT
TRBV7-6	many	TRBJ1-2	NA	CASSPDQGRMNYGYTF	TGTGCCAGCAGCCCGGATCAGGGAAGAATGAACTATGGCTACACCTTC
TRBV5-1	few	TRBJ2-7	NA	CASSLVARSVGEQYF	TGCGCCAGCAGCTTGGTCGCCAGATCCGTGGGGGAGCAGTACTTC
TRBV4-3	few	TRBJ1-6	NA	CASSQDLTDSNSPLHF	TGCGCCAGCAGCCAAGATCTGACCGATTCGAATTCACCCCTCCACTTT
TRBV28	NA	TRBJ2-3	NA	CATRAHLSGDTQYF	TGTGCCACGAGGGCCCACCTAAGCGGAGATACGCAGTATTTT
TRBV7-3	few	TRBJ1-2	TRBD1	CASSPVAGDSSGYTF	TGTGCCAGCAGCCCGGTGGCGGGGGACAGCTCTGGCTACACCTTC
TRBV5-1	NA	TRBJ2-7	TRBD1	CASSARDSELPTEQYF	TGCGCCAGCAGCGCCCGGGACAGCGAGTTACCTACCGAGCAGTACTTC
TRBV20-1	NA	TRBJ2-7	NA	CSARGSMAGLLYEQYF	TGCAGTGCTAGGGGCTCCATGGCGGGACTCCTCTACGAGCAGTACTTC
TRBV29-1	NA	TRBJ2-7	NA	CSVEVRRAEQYF	TGCAGCGTTGAAGTCAGGCGTGCCGAGCAGTACTTC
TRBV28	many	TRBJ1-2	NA	CASSPEMGYGYTF	TGTGCCAGCAGTCCCGAGATGGGCTATGGCTACACCTTC
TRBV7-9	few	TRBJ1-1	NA	CASSLAGGEEAFF	TGTGCCAGCAGCTTAGCCGGAGGGGAAGAAGCTTTCTTT
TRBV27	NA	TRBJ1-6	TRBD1	CASSPRDRGRESYNSPLHF	TGTGCCAGCAGTCCAAGGGACAGGGGGCGAGAATCCTATAATTCACCCCTCCACTTT
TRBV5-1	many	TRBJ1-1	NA	CASSLVSLNTEAFF	TGCGCCAGCAGCTTGGTTTCCCTGAACACTGAAGCTTTCTTT
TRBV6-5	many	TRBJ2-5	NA	CASSYSTAGQYF	TGTGCCAGCAGTTACTCGACGGCAGGGCAGTACTTC
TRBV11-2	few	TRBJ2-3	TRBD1	CASNNLRDRFTDTQYF	TGTGCCAGCAACAACCTCCGGGACAGGTTCACAGATACGCAGTATTTT
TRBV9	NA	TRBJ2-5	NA	CASSVEHSLETQYF	TGTGCCAGCAGCGTAGAACACAGTCTGGAGACCCAGTACTTC
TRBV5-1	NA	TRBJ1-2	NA	CASSSRGDYGYTF	TGCGCCAGCAGCTCGAGGGGGGACTATGGCTACACCTTC
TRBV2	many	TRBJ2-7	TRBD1	CASSGAGGFGEQYF	TGTGCCAGCAGTGGAGCAGGGGGCTTCGGCGAGCAGTACTTC
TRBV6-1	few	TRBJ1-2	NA	CEARDPSNYGYTF	TGTGAGGCCCGAGACCCTTCTAACTATGGCTACACCTTC
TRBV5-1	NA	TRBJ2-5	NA	CASALGQLAFRETQYF	TGCGCCAGCGCCCTGGGTCAACTAGCCTTCCGGGAGACCCAGTACTTC
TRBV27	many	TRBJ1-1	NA	CASSLSAGTEAFF	TGTGCCAGCAGTTTATCGGCAGGCACTGAAGCTTTCTTT
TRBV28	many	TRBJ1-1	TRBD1	CASRPQGASEAFF	TGTGCCAGCAGGCCACAGGGGGCATCTGAAGCTTTCTTT
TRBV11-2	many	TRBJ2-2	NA	CASSLAGPPRGELFF	TGTGCCAGCAGCTTAGCGGGTCCTCCTCGCGGGGAGCTGTTTTTT
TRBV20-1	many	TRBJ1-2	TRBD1	CSARVGQSSYGYTF	TGCAGTGCTAGAGTGGGACAGAGCTCCTATGGCTACACCTTC